This paragraph reports one TCR beta chain. The antigen it binds to is not known. The record has no base qualities; no much larger clone is one base away. These data originate in a study of beta chain features in type 1 diabetes (dated by TCRdb to 2016 to 2019). For the study in its entirety: Mean age, gender distribution, total cell number and subset yield were not different between patients and healthy donors. A total of roughly 99 million sorted cells were examined across all samples, and the number of cells per subset was strongly correlated with RNA yield. Regulatory and stem cell-like memory subsets were isolated from only 8 patients and about eight healthy donors, whereas naive and central memory subsets came from all 30 or so donors. The study compared TCRB repertoires of sorted circulating CD4+ T cell subsets between recently diagnosed type 1 diabetes patients and matched healthy donors.

Each donor gave one peripheral blood draw, roughly 110 mL on average, collected into heparinised tubes. Naive, central memory, regulatory and stem cell-like memory CD4+ T cells were sorted on a BD FACSAria II using a panel including CD45RO, CCR7, CD25, CD127, CD95 and CD27. A purity above 95% was achieved for all sorted populations. PBMCs were separated immediately by Lymphoprep density gradient centrifugation and were stained directly, without being cultured. To minimize batch effects, samples were stained and sorted in pairs, one healthy donor with one patient per experiment. General findings and caveats noted by the study authors: Because the HLA sub-analyses included only small numbers of individuals, any influence of HLA type on TCRB rearrangement was left unresolved. Shorter templates might have been favored by PCR, but patient and control samples were amplified and corrected together, so both groups would have been affected equally by any skew. At VDJ recombination sites, type 1 diabetes patients had fewer insertions and more deleted nucleotides, which implies abnormalities in thymic rearrangement. The naive, central memory and regulatory TCRB repertoires appeared to resemble one another more closely among patients than among healthy donors. Type 1 diabetes patients showed a moderate but significant shortening of TCRB CDR3 length in all four CD4+ subsets. Because cDNA was sequenced instead of genomic DNA, activated cells with high expression could be over-represented, although the groups did not differ in activation or CD3 levels.

All of the isolated RNA was reverse transcribed with the High Capacity cDNA Reverse Transcription Kit, so expressed TCRB transcripts were sequenced. Deep immunoSEQ sequencing was performed on naive, central memory and regulatory T cell samples, with an average of about 3.57 million total reads per sample. After sorted cells were lysed in RLT buffer, RNA was extracted with DNase-treated RNeasy Micro or Mini kits, with the choice depending on cell number. Each cell subset was processed separately to prevent cross-contamination, with patient and healthy donor samples processed together. TCRB sequences were amplified from cDNA with the immunoSEQ multiplex PCR, producing 87-bp fragments spanning the CDR3 region. Sequencing of the amplicons was performed on the Illumina HiSeq platform. The paper's processing steps were these. Synthetic template baselines were used to correct PCR bias computationally, reads within Hamming distance 2 were collapsed, and singletons that could not be merged were discarded. Reads were aligned to IMGT to assign V, D and J genes, CDR3 length, and insertions or deletions at six rearrangement sites. Within each subset, clonotype counts were normalized to sorted cell number, after which true diversity and Gini coefficients were computed with the tcR R package. The overlap coefficient, calculated on TCRB nucleotide sequences, was used to quantify repertoire sharing. Held by TCRdb, this immuneACCESS table contains in-frame sequences only and omits some clones. Under half of the omission traces to an unresolved V gene where checked; the cause of the rest is unknown. Clone size and the V and J calls come from that table; the DNA yielded D and trimming. This sample is represented by about 150,000 clones; about 7.8% of them were singletons. Of the sample, roughly 0.97% falls within the top ten clones.

Including cysteine and phenylalanine, the CDR3 has 15 amino acids. Only the CDR3 part of the read is kept: 45 bases, read in frame from the first base. V is trimmed back by 4 bases and J by 1 base, and the junction contains 6 bases that no gene match accounts for. The germline V gene supplies CDR1 SGDLS and CDR2 YYNGEE. Material for sequencing was central memory CD4+ T cells from blood. This TCR came from a woman between 35 and 50 years old with type 1 diabetes. Here the chain combines TRBV9 and TRBJ1-1; the central 8 bases match TRBD1. The sequenced DNA is TGTGCCAGCAGCCAGGGGGCAGGTCAGAACACTGAAGCTTTCTTT. The resulting protein is CASSQGAGQNTEAFF.